These 18 T cell receptor beta chains originate from one sample sequenced in a study of response to subunit inactivated influenza vaccine. TCRdb recomputed calls from the RT-PCR reads with MiXCR, one row per CDR3 protein. The top ten hold roughly a tenth of the sample, which has roughly 760,000 distinct CDR3 sequences, 21% seen once. Specimen: PBMCs from blood, collected less than 6 days after vaccination. These TCRs come from a man in his forties or fifties who received an inactivated influenza vaccine.

This chain connects TRBV12-3 or TRBV12-4 to TRBJ1-5, with D possibly TRBD1 on 6 matching bases. This CDR3 is built from 16 residues. V lost 2 bases and J lost 0, with 11 bases in between. The CDR3 loop is CASSLWGARSNQPQHF. The CDR3 DNA is TGTGCCAGCAGTTTATGGGGGGCGCGTAGCAATCAGCCCCAGCATTTT.

This CDR3 reads CASRPWDPTDTQYF. CDR3 in DNA: TGTGCCAGCAGACCCTGGGACCCCACAGATACGCAGTATTTT. The chain links TRBV28 to TRBJ2-3; perhaps D is TRBD1 or TRBD2 (5 bases each). CDR1 is MDHEN, CDR2 SYDVKM, per germline. V gave up 6 bases and J gave up 2 bases, with 12 bases separating them. The CDR3 extends over 14 amino acids. The full variable domain, completed using reference TRBV28 and TRBJ2-3, is DVKVTQSSRYLVKRTGEKVFLECVQDMDHENMFWYRQDPGLGLRLIYFSYDVKMKEKGDIPEGYSVSREKKERFSLILESASTNQTSMYLCASRPWDPTDTQYFGPGTRLTVL.

This clonotype was seen once. V is TRBV29-1 and J is TRBJ2-2; D is perhaps TRBD2 (5 bases). Germline CDR1 is SQVTM and CDR2 is ANQGSEA. The CDR3 totals 12 residues. Trimming took off 6 bases at V and 4 bases at J, with 9 bases between the two ends. The CDR3 coding sequence is TGCAGCGTAGGCCGGGGCACCGGGGAGCTGTTTTTT. This translates into CSVGRGTGELFF.

This clonotype was counted between two and nine times. The chain recombines TRBV20-1 with TRBJ2-3; a weak D match, TRBD2 (5 bases). V shed 4 bases and J shed 3 bases, with 14 bases lying between them. The CDR3 has 14 residues. Germline loops: CDR1 DFQATT, CDR2 SNEGSKA (reference sequence). The CDR3 loop is CSAIEGTSTDTQYF. In nucleotides, the CDR3 is TGCAGTGCTATTGAGGGAACATCGACAGATACGCAGTATTTT.

There are a few counts of this clonotype. The chain carries TRBV28 and TRBJ2-7; TRBD1 aligns across 9 bases. The CDR3 is 16 residues long. Trimming took 5 bases from V and 2 from J; bases not matched to a gene: 10. Germline values: CDR1 MDHEN, CDR2 SYDVKM. The DNA for the CDR3 is TGTGCCAGCAGTGCGACAGGGGGTCAAACGGCCTACGAGCAGTACTTC. Protein product: CASSATGGQTAYEQYF.

The rearrangement uses TRBV20-1 and TRBJ2-5, with a tentative D call TRBD1 (6 bases). The germline CDR1 and CDR2 sequences are DFQATT and SNEGSKA (reference sequence). The CDR3 sequence is 17 residues long. The V and J ends lost 0 bases and 4 bases respectively, with 21 bases between them. The CDR3 protein is CSARDSSRGKARETQYF. The CDR3 region has the DNA TGCAGTGCTAGAGATTCGAGCAGGGGAAAAGCCAGAGAGACCCAGTACTTC.

The gene calls are TRBV24-1 and TRBJ2-4, with no clear D. This CDR3 is 13 amino acids long. Trimming stripped 3 bases from V and 8 bases from J, with 10 bases between. The germline CDR1 and CDR2 sequences are KGHDR and SFDVKD. DNA of the CDR3: TGTGCCACCAGTGATGTAGGGAAGGACATTCAGTACTTC. Protein sequence: CATSDVGKDIQYF.

Only a few counts were recorded for this clonotype. The chain links TRBV7-2 to TRBJ2-7; 9 bases align to TRBD2. V trimming: 6 bases; J trimming: 1 base; junction bases outside the gene matches: 7. In germline, CDR1 is SGHTA, CDR2 FQGNSA. The CDR3 is 15 residues long. DNA for the CDR3: TGTGCCAGCAGGGAAGCGGGGGGCCCTTCCTACGAGCAGTACTTC. It encodes CASREAGGPSYEQYF.

This clonotype was seen a few times. The chain's CDR3 is CASSQFQAGTKNEQFF. The CDR3 bases are TGCGCCAGCAGCCAATTTCAAGCGGGGACTAAAAATGAGCAGTTCTTC. The chain couples TRBV4-1 to TRBJ2-1, with 7 nucleotides matching TRBD2. V dropped 2 bases and J dropped 7; count of bases not matched to a gene: 11. Germline CDR1 MGHRA, CDR2 YSYEKL. The CDR3 spans 16 residues.

In its sample, this clonotype was seen once. The chain uses TRBV5-6 and TRBJ2-3; D gene unclear. V lost 7 bases and J lost 2, with 5 bases in between. Germline CDR1 reads SGHDT; CDR2 reads YYEEEE. This CDR3 is 11 amino acids long. CDR3 loop: CASGPTDTQYF. CDR3 DNA: TGTGCCAGCGGACCCACAGATACGCAGTATTTT. The variable domain in full, completed from reference TRBV5-6 and TRBJ2-3, reads DAGVTQSPTHLIKTRGQQVTLRCSPKSGHDTVSWYQQALGQGPQFIFQYYEEEERQRGNFPDRFSGHQFPNYSSELNVNALLLGDSALYLCASGPTDTQYFGPGTRLTVL.

The J gene is TRBJ1-1, the V gene TRBV6-2 or TRBV6-3, with D possibly TRBD1 on 5 matching bases. Germline V gene lookup returns CDR1 MNHEY and CDR2 SVGEGT. Trimming stripped 1 base from V and 1 base from J, with 16 bases between. This CDR3 comprises 17 residues. The CDR3 nucleotides read TGTGCCAGCAGTTACTGGGCCTTCGGGGGTCCGAACACTGAAGCTTTCTTT. Its protein product is CASSYWAFGGPNTEAFF.

This chain links TRBV12-3 or TRBV12-4 with TRBJ1-5; tentative D call: TRBD1 (5 bases). Trimming took off 6 bases at V and 3 bases at J, with 15 bases between the two ends. The CDR3 spans 15 residues. CDR3 in DNA: TGTGCCAGCAGCCGGGACGGATCCATCAATCAGCCCCAGCATTTT. Protein product: CASSRDGSINQPQHF.

This clonotype was picked up a small number of times. The chain links TRBV20-1 to TRBJ2-7, with D tentatively TRBD1 (5 bases). From germline, CDR1 is DFQATT and CDR2 SNEGSKA (reference sequence). The CDR3 totals 15 residues. V lost 2 bases to trimming and J lost 5 bases, with 19 bases between them. The CDR3 DNA reads TGCAGTGCTAGAAGGATGGGGCAGGCGTGGGACGAGCAGTACTTC. Its translation: CSARRMGQAWDEQYF.

This clonotype was observed a few times. The CDR3 here is CASSWGTGGTDTQYF. The CDR3 coding sequence is TGTGCCAGCAGCTGGGGGACAGGGGGAACAGATACGCAGTATTTT. J is TRBJ2-3 and V is TRBV7-6, with 11 bases lining up with TRBD1. Unmatched junction bases numbered 3, after V lost 4 bases and J lost 3 bases. The CDR3 is 15 amino acids. CDR1 is SGHVS, CDR2 FNYEAQ, per germline.

The table lists this clonotype with many counts. The chain couples TRBV10-3 to TRBJ1-1; D might be TRBD1 (5 bases). The CDR3 spans 13 residues. Per the germline V gene, CDR1 is ENHRY and CDR2 is SYGVKD. V lost 3 bases to trimming and J lost 7 bases, with 12 bases between them. CDR3 region: CAISDRQGLEAFF. The CDR3 bases are TGTGCCATCAGTGACCGCCAGGGTCTTGAAGCTTTCTTT.

The gene calls are TRBV28 and TRBJ2-7, with TRBD1 as a possible D gene (6 bases). Germline assignment: CDR1 MDHEN and CDR2 SYDVKM. The CDR3 extends over 16 amino acids. V lost 2 bases and J 4 bases, leaving 18 bases between the germline ends. The CDR3 spells CASSLKSAAGEYEQYF. The CDR3 nucleotides are TGTGCCAGCAGTTTAAAATCGGCGGCAGGGGAGTACGAGCAGTACTTC. Together with reference TRBV28 and TRBJ2-7, the CDR3 gives the full variable domain: DVKVTQSSRYLVKRTGEKVFLECVQDMDHENMFWYRQDPGLGLRLIYFSYDVKMKEKGDIPEGYSVSREKKERFSLILESASTNQTSMYLCASSLKSAAGEYEQYFGPGTRLTVT.

This clonotype occurred a few times. The V call is TRBV5-1, the J call TRBJ2-1, with 10 nucleotides matching TRBD2. V dropped 1 base and J dropped 6; count of bases not matched to a gene: 13. The CDR3 sequence is 18 residues long. Germline CDR1 is SGHRS and CDR2 is YFSETQ. CDR3 in DNA: TGCGCCAGCAGCTTGTCCCTCCCCGGGACTAGCGATTCCAATGAGCAGTTCTTC. Translation gives CASSLSLPGTSDSNEQFF.

In its sample, this clonotype was seen a few times. V and J are TRBV6-2 or TRBV6-3 and TRBJ2-5; 8 bases map to TRBD1. This CDR3 is 16 amino acids long. Germline lookup yields CDR1 MNHEY and CDR2 SVGEGT. V lost 2 bases to trimming and J lost 3 bases; unmatched junction nucleotides: 8. In DNA, the CDR3 is TGTGCCAGCAGTTACCAACGGGGACAGGTCGAAGAGACCCAGTACTTC. This sequence encodes CASSYQRGQVEETQYF.